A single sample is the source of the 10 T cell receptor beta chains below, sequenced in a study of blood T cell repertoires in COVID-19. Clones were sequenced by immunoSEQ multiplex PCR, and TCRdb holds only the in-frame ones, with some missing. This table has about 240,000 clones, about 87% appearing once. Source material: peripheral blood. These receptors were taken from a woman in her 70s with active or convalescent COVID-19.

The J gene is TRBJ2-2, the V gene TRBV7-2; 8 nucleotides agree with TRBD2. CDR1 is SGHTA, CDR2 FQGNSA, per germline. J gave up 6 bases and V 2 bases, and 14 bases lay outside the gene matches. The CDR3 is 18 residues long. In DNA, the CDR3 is TGTGCCAGCAGCTTAACTAGCGGCTTGGGTTGGAATCCCGGGGAGCTGTTTTTT. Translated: CASSLTSGLGWNPGELFF. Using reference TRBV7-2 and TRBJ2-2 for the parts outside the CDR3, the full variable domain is GAGVSQSPSNKVTEKGKDVELRCDPISGHTALYWYRQSLGQGLEFLIYFQGNSAPDKSGLPSDRFSAERTGGSVSTLTIQRTQQEDSAVYLCASSLTSGLGWNPGELFFGEGSRLTVL.

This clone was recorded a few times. As DNA, the CDR3 is TGCGCCAGCAGCCAAGCTCACAGTTACAATCAGCCCCAGCATTTT. This gives the protein CASSQAHSYNQPQHF. The chain recombines TRBV4-3 with TRBJ1-5; D is unclear. The CDR3 sequence is 15 residues long. Looked up from germline, CDR1 is LGHNA and CDR2 is YSLEER. V was shortened by 1 base and J by 3 bases, with 10 bases between the two germline ends.

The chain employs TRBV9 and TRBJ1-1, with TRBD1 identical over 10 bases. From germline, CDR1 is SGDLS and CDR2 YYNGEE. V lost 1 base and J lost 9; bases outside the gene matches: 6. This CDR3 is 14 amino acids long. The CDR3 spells CASSVTRQGAQAFF. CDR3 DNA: TGTGCCAGCAGCGTAACGCGACAGGGGGCGCAAGCTTTCTTT.

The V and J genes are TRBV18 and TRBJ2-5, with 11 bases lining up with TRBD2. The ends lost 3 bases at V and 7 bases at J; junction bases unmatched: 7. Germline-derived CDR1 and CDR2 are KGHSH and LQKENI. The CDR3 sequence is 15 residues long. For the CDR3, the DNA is TGTGCCAGCTCACCGGGACTAGCGGACAAGAGGACCCAGTACTTC. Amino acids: CASSPGLADKRTQYF.

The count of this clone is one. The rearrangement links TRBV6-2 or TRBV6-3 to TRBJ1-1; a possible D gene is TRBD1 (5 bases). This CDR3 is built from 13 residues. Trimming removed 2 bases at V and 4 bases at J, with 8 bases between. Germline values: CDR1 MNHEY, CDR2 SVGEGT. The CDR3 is CASSYKGATEAFF. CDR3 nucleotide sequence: TGTGCCAGCAGTTACAAAGGGGCCACTGAAGCTTTCTTT.

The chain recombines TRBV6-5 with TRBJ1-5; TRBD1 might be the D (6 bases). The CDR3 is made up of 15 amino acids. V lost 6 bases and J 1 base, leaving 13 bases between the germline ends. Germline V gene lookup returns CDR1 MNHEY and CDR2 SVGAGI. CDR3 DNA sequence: TGTGCCAGCAGGATTTTCCAGGGGAGCAATCAGCCCCAGCATTTT. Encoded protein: CASRIFQGSNQPQHF.

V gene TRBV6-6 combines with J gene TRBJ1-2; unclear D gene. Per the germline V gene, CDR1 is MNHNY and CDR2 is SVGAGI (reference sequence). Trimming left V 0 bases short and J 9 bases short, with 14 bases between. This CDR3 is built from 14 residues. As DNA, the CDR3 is TGTGCCAGCAGTTACTCGAGCCAGGCCCCTAGCTACACCTTC. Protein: CASSYSSQAPSYTF.

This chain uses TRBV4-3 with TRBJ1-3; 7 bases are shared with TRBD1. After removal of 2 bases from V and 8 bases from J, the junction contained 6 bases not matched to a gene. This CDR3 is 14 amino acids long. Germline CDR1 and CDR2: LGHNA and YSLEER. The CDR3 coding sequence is TGCGCCAGCAGCCAAACAGGGGATGGGGACACCATATATTTT. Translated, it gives CASSQTGDGDTIYF.

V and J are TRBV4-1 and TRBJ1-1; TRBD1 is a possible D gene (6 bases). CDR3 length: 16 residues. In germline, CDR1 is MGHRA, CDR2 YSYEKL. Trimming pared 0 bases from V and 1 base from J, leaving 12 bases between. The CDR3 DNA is TGCGCCAGCAGCCAAGATCCCGGGGGGCCGAACACTGAAGCTTTCTTT. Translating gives CASSQDPGGPNTEAFF.

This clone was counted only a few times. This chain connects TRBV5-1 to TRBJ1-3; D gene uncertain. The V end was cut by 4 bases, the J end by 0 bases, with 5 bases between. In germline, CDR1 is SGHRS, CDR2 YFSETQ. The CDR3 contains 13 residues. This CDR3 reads CASSPGSGNTIYF. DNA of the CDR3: TGCGCCAGCAGCCCCGGCTCTGGAAACACCATATATTTT. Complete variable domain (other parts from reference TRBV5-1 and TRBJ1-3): KAGVTQTPRYLIKTRGQQVTLSCSPISGHRSVSWYQQTPGQGLQFLFEYFSETQRNKGNFPGRFSGRQFSNSRSEMNVSTLELGDSALYLCASSPGSGNTIYFGEGSWLTVV.